A single sample gave rise to the 4 T cell receptor beta chains below, sequenced in a study of T cell clusters in autoimmune cytopenias. TRB was amplified by touch-down multiplex PCR, primer pools A and B combined. TCRdb reprocessed the multiplex PCR reads; each CDR3 protein has one entry and no DNA is given. This repertoire includes some 7,000 distinct CDR3 sequences. Each sample's input was approximately 0.25 ug genomic DNA, 35,000 to 40,000 genome equivalents. The same specimen was also included in a second study, on T cell repertoires in aging, cancer and after chemotherapy.

The material sequenced was peripheral blood. Receptors originate from a human donor in good health.

The chain combines TRBV11-1 with TRBJ2-1; as DNA is missing, the TRBD1 call by TCRdb cannot be tested. Germline V CDR1 and CDR2: SGHAT, FQDESV (reference sequence). The CDR3 runs 17 residues. The CDR3 sequence is CASSRPVSKPSYNEQFF. Full variable domain (outside the CDR3, taken from reference TRBV11-1 and TRBJ2-1): EAEVAQSPRYKITEKSQAVAFWCDPISGHATLYWYRQILGQGPELLVQFQDESVVDDSQLPKDRFSAERLKGVDSTLKIQPAELGDSAMYLCASSRPVSKPSYNEQFFGPGTRLTVL.

The chain employs TRBV12-3 or TRBV12-4 and TRBJ2-7; the D call of TRBD1 rests on TCRdb alone, since no DNA is present to check it. This CDR3 region has 16 residues. The chain's CDR3 is CASSLAGGTLGGEQYF.

The chain links TRBV4-3 to TRBJ1-1. Germline V CDR1 and CDR2: LGHNA, YSLEER. The CDR3 sequence is 14 residues long. The CDR3 spells CASSQDSYRTEAFF.

This chain uses TRBV5-4 with TRBJ1-2; without DNA, the TCRdb call of TRBD1 cannot be checked. Germline CDR1 reads SGHNT; CDR2 reads YYREEE (reference sequence). The CDR3 sequence is 15 residues long. This chain's CDR3 is CASSPGGGGNYGYTF.